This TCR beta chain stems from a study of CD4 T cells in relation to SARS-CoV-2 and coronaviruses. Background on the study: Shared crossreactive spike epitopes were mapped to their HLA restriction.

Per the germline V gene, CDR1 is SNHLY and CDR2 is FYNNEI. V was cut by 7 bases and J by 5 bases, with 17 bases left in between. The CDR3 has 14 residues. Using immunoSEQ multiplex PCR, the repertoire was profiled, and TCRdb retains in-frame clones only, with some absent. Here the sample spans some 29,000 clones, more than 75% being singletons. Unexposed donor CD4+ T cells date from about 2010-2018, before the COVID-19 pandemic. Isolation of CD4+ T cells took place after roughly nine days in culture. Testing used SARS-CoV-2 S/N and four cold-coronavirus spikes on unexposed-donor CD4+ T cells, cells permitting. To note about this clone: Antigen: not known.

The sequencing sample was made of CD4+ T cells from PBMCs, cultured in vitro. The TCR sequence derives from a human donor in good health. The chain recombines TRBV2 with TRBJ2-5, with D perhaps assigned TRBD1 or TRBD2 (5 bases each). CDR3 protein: CASIRAIEGETQYF. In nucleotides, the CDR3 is TGTGCCAGCATCCGGGCTATAGAGGGGGAGACCCAGTACTTC.